Listed below are T cell receptor beta chains from one sample, sequenced in a study of CD8 T cells in ankylosing spondylitis. TCRdb fed the 5' RACE reads into MiXCR, producing one record per CDR3 protein. The data contain around 25,000 distinct CDR3 sequences, 13% of them singletons. The sequenced sample was blood. Source of these receptors: a male donor with ankylosing spondylitis or in good health (not recorded which). CDR3s include the opening cysteine and the closing phenylalanine or tryptophan. Clone sizes are given selectively: once, few, many, or a class where the clone is expanded.

TRBV30 . CAWSAAGGADTQYF
TRBV10-3 . CAISAGRGTGRTDTQYF
TRBV25-1 few CASSEFLAYNEQFF
TRBV4-3 . CASSQGGAAWGTDTQYF
TRBV6-2/TRBV6-3 many CASSYSPTSGVYNEQFF
TRBV6-2/TRBV6-3 few CASSYSRGYYEQYF
TRBV27 many CASSPGQIIYNEQFF
TRBV6-1 . CASTLTRTNNEQFF
TRBV3-1 few CASSQDVTGYNEQFF
TRBV29-1 . CSVAVVETQYF
TRBV10-3 many CAIRDRGVEEQYF
TRBV7-8 few CASSFQTGGPIENQPQHF
TRBV7-2 . CASSLRGPGANVLTF
TRBV10-3 . CATAGTTDTQYF
TRBV20-1 many CSAAPGLAGPFTDTQYF
TRBV27 . CASRLLGGNEQFF
TRBV20-1 many CSATLIDTQYF
TRBV14 few CASSQVAGLADTQYF
TRBV5-1 many CASSLGTKHNEQFF
TRBV12-3/TRBV12-4 few CASSQGAPNEKLFF
TRBV4-2 . CASSQDAAATGNTIYF
TRBV6-5 . CASSYPGTGIYGYTF
TRBV12-3/TRBV12-4 many CASSLSGVGETQYF
TRBV5-1 many CASSSSGRASGSYNEQFF
TRBV6-2/TRBV6-3 few CASSYARSQETQYF
TRBV7-9 many CASSSQTGLNGYTF
TRBV12-3/TRBV12-4 many CASSWVGQGYDNEQFF
TRBV5-1 . CASSLGDDTQYF
TRBV10-3 many CAIGKGQQNSPLHF
TRBV7-9 few CASSFWEAYNEQFF
TRBV3-1 many CASSQEGGRQSGELFF
TRBV29-1 . CSVVPVITYNEQFF
TRBV7-6 . CASSSPRGQGDEKLFF
TRBV20-1 few CSASGPYYEQYF
TRBV19 many CASSIAGGGAYYNEQFF
TRBV7-3 many CASSFPGSTSDNTGELFF
TRBV4-3 many CASSRQGDEAFF
TRBV28 . CASSFRGRSGYTF
TRBV10-2 few CASRTTRRETQYF
TRBV29-1 many CSDRSAGGSYNEQFF
TRBV7-2 few CASSPGTVYNEKLFF
TRBV30 . CAWSDDGSSYNEQFF
TRBV27 . CASSWHRAETQYF
TRBV24-1 few CATSDLAGGEQFF